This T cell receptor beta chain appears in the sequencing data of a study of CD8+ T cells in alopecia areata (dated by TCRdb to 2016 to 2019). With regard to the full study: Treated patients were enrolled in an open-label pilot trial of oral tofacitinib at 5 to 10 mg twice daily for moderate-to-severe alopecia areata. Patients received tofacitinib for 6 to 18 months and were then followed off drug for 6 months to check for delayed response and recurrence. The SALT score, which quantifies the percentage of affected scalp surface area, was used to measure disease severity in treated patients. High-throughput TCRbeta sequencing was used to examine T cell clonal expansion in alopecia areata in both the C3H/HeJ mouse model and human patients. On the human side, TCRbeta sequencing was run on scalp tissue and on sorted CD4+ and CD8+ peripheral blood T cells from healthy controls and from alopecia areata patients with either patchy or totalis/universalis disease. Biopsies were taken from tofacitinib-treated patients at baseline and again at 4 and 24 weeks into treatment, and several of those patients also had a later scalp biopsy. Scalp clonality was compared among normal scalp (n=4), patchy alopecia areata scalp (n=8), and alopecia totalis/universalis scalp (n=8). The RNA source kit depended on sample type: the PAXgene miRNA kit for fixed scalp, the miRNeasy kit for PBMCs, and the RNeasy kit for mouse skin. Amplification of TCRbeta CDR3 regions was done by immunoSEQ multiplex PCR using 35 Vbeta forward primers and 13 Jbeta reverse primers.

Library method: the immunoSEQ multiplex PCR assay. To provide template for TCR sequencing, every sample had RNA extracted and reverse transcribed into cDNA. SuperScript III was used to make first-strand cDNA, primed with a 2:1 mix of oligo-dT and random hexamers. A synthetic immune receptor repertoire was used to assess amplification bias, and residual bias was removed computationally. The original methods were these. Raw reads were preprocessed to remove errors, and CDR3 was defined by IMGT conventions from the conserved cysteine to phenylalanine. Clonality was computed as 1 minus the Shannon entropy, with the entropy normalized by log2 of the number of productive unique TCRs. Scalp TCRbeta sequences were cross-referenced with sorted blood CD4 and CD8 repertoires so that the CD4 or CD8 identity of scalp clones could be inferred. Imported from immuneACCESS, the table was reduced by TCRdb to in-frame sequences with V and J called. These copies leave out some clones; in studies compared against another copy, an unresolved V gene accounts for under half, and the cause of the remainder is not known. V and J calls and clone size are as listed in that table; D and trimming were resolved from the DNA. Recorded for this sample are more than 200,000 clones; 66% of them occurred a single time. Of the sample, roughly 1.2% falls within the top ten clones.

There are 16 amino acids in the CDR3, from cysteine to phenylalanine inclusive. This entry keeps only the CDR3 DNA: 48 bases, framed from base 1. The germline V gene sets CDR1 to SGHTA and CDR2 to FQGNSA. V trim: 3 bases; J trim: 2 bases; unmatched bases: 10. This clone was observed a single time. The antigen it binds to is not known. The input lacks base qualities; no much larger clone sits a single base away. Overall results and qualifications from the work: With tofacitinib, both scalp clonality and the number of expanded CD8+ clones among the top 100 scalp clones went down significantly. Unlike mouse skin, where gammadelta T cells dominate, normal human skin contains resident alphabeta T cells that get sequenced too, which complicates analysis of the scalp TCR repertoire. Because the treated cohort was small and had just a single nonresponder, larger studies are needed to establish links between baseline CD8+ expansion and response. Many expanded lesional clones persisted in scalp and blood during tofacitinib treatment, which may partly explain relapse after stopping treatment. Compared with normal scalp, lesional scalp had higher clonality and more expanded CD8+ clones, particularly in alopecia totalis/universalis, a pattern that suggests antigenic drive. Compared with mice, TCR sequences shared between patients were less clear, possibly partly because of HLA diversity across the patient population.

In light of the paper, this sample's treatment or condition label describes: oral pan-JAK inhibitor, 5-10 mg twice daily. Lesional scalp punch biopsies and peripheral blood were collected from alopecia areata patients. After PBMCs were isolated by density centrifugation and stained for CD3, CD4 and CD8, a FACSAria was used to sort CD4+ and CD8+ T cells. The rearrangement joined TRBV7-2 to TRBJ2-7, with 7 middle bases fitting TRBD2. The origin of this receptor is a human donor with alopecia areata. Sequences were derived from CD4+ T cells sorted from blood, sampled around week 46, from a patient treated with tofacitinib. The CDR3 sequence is CASSFGVQTSPYEQYF. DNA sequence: TGTGCCAGCAGCTTCGGGGTCCAGACTAGCCCCTACGAGCAGTACTTC.